Each of the 27 T cell receptor beta chains below was sequenced from the same sample in a study of T cell responses to AZD1222 COVID-19 vaccine. Repertoires were generated with immunoSEQ multiplex PCR, while TCRdb's copy carries only in-frame clones and drops some. The sample records about 140,000 clones, about nine tenths being singletons. The source was peripheral blood, collected on day 0 of AZD1222 vaccination. The receptor source for this set is an adult in good health.

The chain uses TRBV7-2 and TRBJ2-5; the D is unclear. V was trimmed by 4 bases and J by 5 bases, leaving 17 bases between them. Germline CDR1 is SGHTA and CDR2 is FQGNSA. The CDR3 sequence is 15 residues long. The CDR3 sequence: CASSSPLMVQETQYF. In DNA form, the CDR3 reads TGTGCCAGCAGCTCCCCGTTGATGGTACAGGAGACCCAGTACTTC.

The chain joins TRBV4-1 to TRBJ2-3; D remains unclear. Germline loops: CDR1 MGHRA, CDR2 YSYEKL. The CDR3 has 15 residues. The germline V and J ends were trimmed by 5 bases and 0 bases, with 12 bases remaining between them. In nucleotides, the CDR3 is TGCGCCAGCAGCGCCCAAGTTGCTAGCACAGATACGCAGTATTTT. Translated: CASSAQVASTDTQYF.

This chain links TRBV27 with TRBJ1-2, with D possibly matching TRBD1 (5 bases). V lost 4 bases and J 1 base, leaving 16 bases between the germline ends. The germline V gene has CDR1 MNHEY and CDR2 SMNVEV (reference sequence). CDR3 size: 16 residues. The CDR3 loop is CASSSIGQGGNYGYTF. The CDR3 DNA reads as TGTGCCAGCAGTTCTATCGGCCAGGGAGGTAACTATGGCTACACCTTC.

This chain joins TRBV18 and TRBJ2-7; 11 bases are a match to TRBD2. Losses at the gene ends were 5 bases for V and 2 bases for J; bases not matched to a gene: 8. CDR1 is KGHSH and CDR2 is LQKENI in the germline V gene. The CDR3 covers 16 residues. CDR3 loop: CASSGRGLAATYEQYF. CDR3 DNA sequence: TGTGCCAGCTCAGGCCGGGGACTAGCGGCGACCTACGAGCAGTACTTC.

This clone has just one count. The chain links TRBV19 to TRBJ1-1; D may be TRBD1 (5 bases). Trimming removed 1 base at V and 8 bases at J, with 23 bases between. Germline V gene sequence: CDR1 LNHDA, CDR2 SQIVND (reference sequence). This CDR3 is 17 amino acids long. Here the CDR3 reads CASSIAGGTLRPPEAFF. CDR3 in DNA: TGTGCCAGTAGTATAGCTGGAGGGACCCTGAGGCCCCCAGAAGCTTTCTTT.

This chain connects TRBV24-1 to TRBJ1-2; TRBD1 agrees at 9 bases. The CDR3 is 16 residues long. The J segment lost 4 bases and the V segment lost 3 bases, leaving 8 bases of the junction unmatched. CDR1 is KGHDR, CDR2 SFDVKD, per germline. CDR3 residues: CATSDASDRGGYGYTF. CDR3 nucleotide sequence: TGTGCCACCAGTGATGCCTCGGACAGGGGCGGCTATGGCTACACCTTC.

This clone was counted only a few times. The J gene is TRBJ2-7, the V gene TRBV10-1; TRBD1 might be the D (6 bases). V lost 6 bases, J lost 0 bases, and 12 bases lay in between. CDR3 length: 14 residues. The germline V gene has CDR1 WNHNN and CDR2 SYGVQD (reference sequence). In DNA form, the CDR3 reads TGCGCCAGCAGCCGGGACATGAACTCCTACGAGCAGTACTTC. This codes for CASSRDMNSYEQYF.

The chain joins TRBV27 to TRBJ2-7; 15 bases fit TRBD2. V was pared by 4 bases and J by 0 bases, with 10 bases of the junction left unmatched. This CDR3 is built from 19 residues. CDR1 and CDR2 (germline): MNHEY, SMNVEV (reference sequence). This CDR3 is CASSSASGLAGGPSYEQYF. The CDR3, as DNA: TGTGCCAGCAGTTCGGCCTCGGGACTAGCGGGAGGCCCCTCCTACGAGCAGTACTTC.

This clone was observed a few times. The chain carries TRBV12-5 and TRBJ2-2; TRBD2 matches 10 bases. Trimming took 7 bases from V and 6 from J; bases not matched to a gene: 11. Per the germline V gene, CDR1 is LGHNT and CDR2 is FRNRAP. CDR3 length equals 16 residues. The CDR3 nucleotides are TGTGCTAGTGCCCTGACCCTAGCGGGAGTCCCCGGGGAGCTGTTTTTT. This encodes CASALTLAGVPGELFF.

The chain recombines TRBV2 with TRBJ2-3; TRBD2 agrees at 11 bases. Germline V gene sequence: CDR1 SNHLY, CDR2 FYNNEI. V was pared by 7 bases and J by 3 bases, with 6 bases of the junction left unmatched. The length of the CDR3 is 15 residues. The CDR3 here is CASITGLAATDTQYF. Written as DNA, the CDR3 is TGTGCCAGCATTACGGGACTAGCGGCTACAGATACGCAGTATTTT.

The J gene is TRBJ1-3, the V gene TRBV10-3; TRBD1 might be the D (6 bases). The CDR3 has 12 residues. V lost 9 bases and J 1 base, leaving 7 bases between the germline ends. Germline V gene lookup returns CDR1 ENHRY and CDR2 SYGVKD. For the CDR3, the DNA is TGTGCCATACAGGGATCTGGAAACACCATATATTTT. Its protein is CAIQGSGNTIYF.

V and J are TRBV7-2 and TRBJ2-1, with TRBD1 matching over 7 bases. CDR1 and CDR2 from the germline V gene are SGHTA and FQGNSA. There are 14 residues in the CDR3. The ends lost 4 bases at V and 4 bases at J; junction bases unmatched: 4. The CDR3 region has the DNA TGTGCCAGCAGCTCGGGACAGATATACAATGAGCAGTTCTTC. Protein product: CASSSGQIYNEQFF.

The rearrangement uses TRBV6-5 and TRBJ1-6; D is ambiguous. Germline CDR1 is MNHEY and CDR2 is SVGAGI. Between the trimmed V and J ends, which lost 0 bases and 14 bases, there was a span of 20 bases. The CDR3 is 16 amino acids. In DNA form, the CDR3 reads TGTGCCAGCAGTTACTCGACCGGAGGGTCCTCTCAGGCCCTCCACTTT. This codes for CASSYSTGGSSQALHF.

The CDR3: CASSQVVLGRTNTEAFF. CDR3 DNA sequence: TGTGCCAGCAGCCAAGTAGTTCTGGGGAGGACGAACACTGAAGCTTTCTTT. The chain uses TRBV4-2 and TRBJ1-1; D is undetermined. Germline V gene sequence: CDR1 LGHNA, CDR2 YNFKEQ. The CDR3 runs to 17 residues. V gave up 1 base and J gave up 1 base, with 16 bases separating them.

A single count supports this clone. V and J are TRBV6-5 and TRBJ2-7, with D perhaps TRBD1 (5 bases). V lost 3 bases and J 0 bases, leaving 15 bases between the germline ends. The CDR3 sequence is 16 residues long. From germline, CDR1 is MNHEY and CDR2 SVGAGI. The CDR3 nucleotides are TGTGCCAGCAGTTATTCTATACAGGCGACCTCCTACGAGCAGTACTTC. Encoded protein: CASSYSIQATSYEQYF.

The rearrangement joins TRBV28 to TRBJ2-3; D is unclear. The V and J ends lost 3 bases and 0 bases respectively, with 10 bases between them. The germline gives CDR1 MDHEN, CDR2 SYDVKM. The CDR3 length is 15 residues. CDR3 nucleotides: TGTGCCAGCAGTTTTTTTGGCGAAAGCACAGATACGCAGTATTTT. This codes for CASSFFGESTDTQYF.

CDR3 in amino acids: CASSQVRTREGPILYEQYF. CDR3 nucleotides: TGCGCCAGCAGCCAAGTTCGAACGCGGGAAGGACCCATTCTCTACGAGCAGTACTTC. The chain carries TRBV4-1 and TRBJ2-7; the D gene is possibly TRBD2 (6 bases). Trimming left V 1 base short and J 3 bases short, with 25 bases between. There are 19 residues in the CDR3. The V gene's germline CDR1 is MGHRA and CDR2 YSYEKL.

This sequence joins TRBV4-1 and TRBJ2-1; maybe TRBD1 (6 bases). The CDR3 is made up of 16 amino acids. Germline CDR1 MGHRA, CDR2 YSYEKL. Deletions cut 0 bases from V and 7 bases from J, with 16 bases between. The CDR3 DNA reads as TGCGCCAGCAGCCAAGAGTCGGACAGTGTTTTAAATGAGCAGTTCTTC. Translating gives CASSQESDSVLNEQFF.

The genes are TRBV20-1 and TRBJ2-7; TRBD2 is a possible D gene (5 bases). The V gene's germline CDR1 is DFQATT and CDR2 SNEGSKA (reference sequence). The V end lost 6 bases, the J end lost 3 bases, and 9 bases lay between the germline ends. The CDR3 length is 11 residues. CDR3 nucleotide sequence: TGCAGTGCCCGCCGGGGCTACGAGCAGTACTTC. Translated, it gives CSARRGYEQYF.

This chain joins TRBV18 and TRBJ2-5, with D possibly called TRBD1 or TRBD2 (5 bases each). V lost 3 bases to trimming and J lost 5 bases, with 16 bases between them. Germline-derived CDR1 and CDR2 are KGHSH and LQKENI. The CDR3 contains 15 residues. The CDR3 DNA reads as TGTGCCAGCTCACCTCCGGGACCGAACCGGGAGACCCAGTACTTC. Amino acids: CASSPPGPNRETQYF.

This chain connects TRBV28 to TRBJ1-1; D might be TRBD1 (6 bases). CDR1 and CDR2 from the germline V gene are MDHEN and SYDVKM. The V end lost 2 bases, the J end lost 5 bases, and 15 bases lay between the germline ends. This CDR3 has 15 residues. In DNA form, the CDR3 reads TGTGCCAGCAGTTTACACACGGGGGCAGGGACTGAAGCTTTCTTT. This gives the protein CASSLHTGAGTEAFF.

This sequence joins TRBV7-2 and TRBJ1-3; 8 bases map to TRBD1. The CDR3 spans 16 residues. Germline CDR1 is SGHTA and CDR2 is FQGNSA. V lost 0 bases, J lost 4 bases, and 5 bases stayed unmatched. CDR3 nucleotide sequence: TGTGCCAGCAGCTTAGCGCTACAGGGGGGAGGAAACACCATATATTTT. Translating gives CASSLALQGGGNTIYF.

The rearrangement links TRBV10-3 to TRBJ1-2, with D unresolved. Trimming took off 4 bases at V and 6 bases at J, with 12 bases between the two ends. The germline gives CDR1 ENHRY, CDR2 SYGVKD. The CDR3 consists of 13 residues. This chain's CDR3 is CAISGSGDHGYTF. The CDR3 bases are TGTGCCATCAGTGGGAGCGGCGATCATGGCTACACCTTC.

The chain couples TRBV10-3 to TRBJ1-3; D not resolved. Germline V gene lookup returns CDR1 ENHRY and CDR2 SYGVKD. This CDR3 spans 12 amino acids. Between the trimmed V and J ends, which lost 11 bases and 7 bases, there was a span of 15 bases. The CDR3 reads CAVLATGNTIYF. Written as DNA, the CDR3 is TGTGCCGTTCTCGCCACCGGGAACACCATATATTTT.

The gene calls are TRBV18 and TRBJ2-5; the D is unclear. V lost 4 bases and J lost 3, with 9 bases in between. Germline V CDR1 and CDR2: KGHSH, LQKENI. CDR3 length: 13 amino acids. The CDR3 loop is CASSRQTEETQYF. The CDR3 coding sequence is TGTGCCAGCTCACGTCAGACGGAAGAGACCCAGTACTTC.

DNA for the CDR3: TGTGCCAGCACCGTAGCGGGAGGGATCTACAATGAGCAGTTCTTC. Protein: CASTVAGGIYNEQFF. V and J are TRBV27 and TRBJ2-1; 11 bases match TRBD2. After removal of 7 bases from V and 3 bases from J, the junction contained 5 bases not matched to a gene. Germline assignment: CDR1 MNHEY and CDR2 SMNVEV (reference sequence). This CDR3 has 15 amino acids.

V is TRBV27 and J is TRBJ2-5, with TRBD2 matching over 12 bases. CDR3 length: 16 residues. The germline V gene has CDR1 MNHEY and CDR2 SMNVEV (reference sequence). Germline trimming cut 5 bases from V and 6 bases from J; bases unmatched to any gene: 10. The CDR3 loop is CASSPQLAGGPKTQYF. CDR3 nucleotide sequence: TGTGCCAGCAGTCCCCAGCTAGCGGGAGGGCCTAAGACCCAGTACTTC.